These 29 T cell receptor beta chains share one sample of origin, sequenced in a study of blood T cell repertoires in COVID-19. Profiling relied on immunoSEQ multiplex PCR, and the TCRdb table lists in-frame clones only, not all of them. The table records some 250,000 clones, around 85% of them present only once. The sample consisted of peripheral blood. The origin of the receptors is a woman aged 80 or over with acute or convalescent COVID-19.

The chain joins TRBV28 to TRBJ1-4; D perhaps matches TRBD1 (6 bases). V was cut by 4 bases and J by 0 bases, with 24 bases left in between. The V gene's germline CDR1 is MDHEN and CDR2 SYDVKM. The CDR3 is made up of 20 amino acids. CDR3 nucleotides: TGTGCCAGCAGTTCGTACAGTAAGGGGGAGTGGTCCTCAACTAATGAAAAACTGTTTTTT. Its protein product is CASSSYSKGEWSSTNEKLFF.

CDR3 DNA sequence: TGTGCCAGCAGTGACCGGACAGGGGGCAATGGAAACACCATATATTTT. Amino acids: CASSDRTGGNGNTIYF. The V call is TRBV2, the J call TRBJ1-3; TRBD1 matches 11 bases. Germline V gives CDR1 SNHLY, CDR2 FYNNEI. The CDR3 sequence is 16 residues long. V trimming: 3 bases; J trimming: 3 bases; junction bases outside the gene matches: 4.

The rearrangement uses TRBV28 and TRBJ2-5; 10 bases map to TRBD2. The V gene's germline CDR1 is MDHEN and CDR2 SYDVKM. V lost 4 bases and J lost 0; bases outside the gene matches: 11. The CDR3 spans 18 residues. The CDR3 coding sequence is TGTGCCAGCAGTTCTCGTGGTCTAGCGGGAGCCAACCAAGAGACCCAGTACTTC. Protein product: CASSSRGLAGANQETQYF.

The chain uses TRBV6-1 and TRBJ1-2; D might be TRBD1 (6 bases). The CDR3 spans 15 residues. V gave up 2 bases and J gave up 0 bases, with 10 bases separating them. Per the germline V gene, CDR1 is MNHNS and CDR2 is SASEGT. As DNA, the CDR3 is TGTGCCAGCAGTGAATCCGGGACACCTAACTATGGCTACACCTTC. Amino acid sequence: CASSESGTPNYGYTF.

The chain employs TRBV6-5 and TRBJ1-1; D remains unclear. Trimming took off 7 bases at V and 11 bases at J, with 17 bases between the two ends. Germline CDR1 is MNHEY and CDR2 is SVGAGI. There are 12 residues in the CDR3. In DNA, the CDR3 is TGTGCCAGCACCGCCCTGCCCCGCGGCGCTTTCTTT. Residues: CASTALPRGAFF.

This clone appeared a few times. The CDR3 coding sequence is TGTGCCAGCAGTCCCACAGGGAAGGCTGAAGCTTTCTTT. It specifies CASSPTGKAEAFF. The chain joins TRBV12-3 or TRBV12-4 to TRBJ1-1, with TRBD1 as a possible D gene (6 bases). The CDR3 extends over 13 amino acids. Trimming pared 5 bases from V and 6 bases from J, leaving 13 bases between.

This rearrangement joins TRBV7-3 to TRBJ2-1; 12 bases line up with TRBD2. The germline gives CDR1 SGHTA, CDR2 FQGTGA. CDR3 length: 17 residues. Unmatched junction bases numbered 7, after V lost 0 bases and J lost 7 bases. CDR3 sequence reads: CASSLTVTSGSRNEQFF. The CDR3 DNA follows: TGTGCCAGCAGCTTAACTGTGACTAGCGGGAGTCGAAATGAGCAGTTCTTC.

The chain employs TRBV10-1 and TRBJ1-2; D possibly corresponds to TRBD1 (6 bases). This CDR3 is built from 18 residues. CDR1 is WNHNN, CDR2 SYGVQD, per germline (reference sequence). V lost 0 bases, J lost 5 bases, and 22 bases lay in between. The CDR3 spells CASSESQDSTPAGYGYTF. CDR3 in DNA: TGCGCCAGCAGTGAGTCCCAGGACAGTACGCCTGCTGGGTATGGCTACACCTTC.

This chain joins TRBV12-3 or TRBV12-4 and TRBJ2-7; 9 bases align to TRBD1. The J segment lost 3 bases and the V segment lost 6 bases, leaving 3 bases of the junction unmatched. The CDR3 has 13 residues. The CDR3 DNA reads as TGTGCCAGCAGGATGACAGGGGGCTACGAGCAGTACTTC. This sequence encodes CASRMTGGYEQYF.

The chain is built from TRBV19 and TRBJ1-2; the D is unclear. CDR3 length equals 13 residues. Trimming removed 5 bases from V and 3 bases from J, with 10 bases in between. Germline V CDR1 and CDR2: LNHDA, SQIVND (reference sequence). CDR3 in DNA: TGTGCCAGTAGTTCTGGGCTGGACTATGGCTACACCTTC. Protein product: CASSSGLDYGYTF.

This rearrangement joins TRBV18 to TRBJ1-4; TRBD1 agrees at 7 bases. The CDR3 contains 16 residues. The ends lost 6 bases at V and 7 bases at J; junction bases unmatched: 14. Per germline, CDR1 KGHSH and CDR2 LQKENI. CDR3: CASSQNQGTEGEKLFF. In nucleotides, the CDR3 is TGTGCCAGCTCGCAGAATCAAGGGACAGAAGGTGAAAAACTGTTTTTT.

The V and J genes are TRBV6-1 and TRBJ2-7, with 8 bases aligning to TRBD1. CDR1 MNHNS and CDR2 SASEGT come from the germline V gene. The CDR3 has 14 residues. V lost 2 bases, J lost 6 bases, and 6 bases stayed unmatched. This CDR3 reads CASSESGQGGEQYF. DNA for the CDR3: TGTGCCAGCAGTGAATCAGGACAGGGAGGCGAGCAGTACTTC.

The rearrangement links TRBV5-6 to TRBJ2-3; 7 bases match TRBD2. Germline-derived CDR1 and CDR2 are SGHDT and YYEEEE. With 1 base clipped from V and 6 bases from J, the junction kept 5 bases outside the gene matches. The CDR3 totals 14 residues. The DNA for the CDR3 is TGTGCCAGCAGCTTGAGCGGGGCCCCGGATACGCAGTATTTT. This sequence encodes CASSLSGAPDTQYF.

This clone came up once. This chain joins TRBV28 and TRBJ1-6; possibly TRBD1 for D (5 bases). Germline assignment: CDR1 MDHEN and CDR2 SYDVKM. The length of the CDR3 is 14 residues. Trimming stripped 3 bases from V and 10 bases from J, with 13 bases between. CDR3 nucleotides: TGTGCCAGCAGTTTTAGCAGGGCTGCCTCACCCCTCCACTTT. It codes for CASSFSRAASPLHF.

The chain carries TRBV2 and TRBJ2-3; D may be TRBD2 (6 bases). Per germline, CDR1 SNHLY and CDR2 FYNNEI. CDR3 length: 11 amino acids. With 4 bases removed from V and 8 bases from J, the gap between germline ends came to 7 bases. Written as DNA, the CDR3 is TGTGCCAGCAGTGTCGGGAGTACGCAGTATTTT. Its protein product is CASSVGSTQYF.

This clone appeared once. The rearrangement links TRBV6-5 to TRBJ2-5; 12 positions agree with TRBD2. The CDR3 loop spans 15 amino acids. From germline, CDR1 is MNHEY and CDR2 SVGAGI. Losses at the gene ends were 6 bases for V and 3 bases for J; bases not matched to a gene: 5. The CDR3 region has the DNA TGTGCCAGCAGCCCCACTAGCGGGGGGAAAGAGACCCAGTACTTC. Translating gives CASSPTSGGKETQYF.

V usage is TRBV30 and J usage is TRBJ2-7; the match to TRBD2 covers 7 bases. This CDR3 spans 19 amino acids. V shed 1 base and J 1 base; nucleotides not matched to a gene: 19. Germline V gene data show CDR1 as GTSNPN and CDR2 as SVGIG (reference sequence). The CDR3 sequence: CAWSGRVGTGLDFSYEQYF. Written as DNA, the CDR3 is TGTGCCTGGAGTGGGAGAGTCGGGACTGGACTAGATTTTTCCTACGAGCAGTACTTC.

The chain couples TRBV5-1 to TRBJ1-2, with TRBD1 identical over 9 bases. The length of the CDR3 is 14 residues. The V and J ends lost 3 bases and 6 bases, in that order; junction bases with no gene match: 6. CDR1 and CDR2 from the germline V gene are SGHRS and YFSETQ. DNA of the CDR3: TGCGCCAGCAGCTCAACCGACAGGGGGAATGGCTACACCTTC. Translating gives CASSSTDRGNGYTF.

This chain connects TRBV5-4 to TRBJ2-1, with a possible D match to TRBD2 (6 bases). V was cut by 3 bases and J by 0 bases, with 10 bases left in between. From germline, CDR1 is SGHNT and CDR2 YYREEE (reference sequence). The CDR3 consists of 15 residues. The CDR3 bases are TGTGCCAGCAGCTCGGAGGGACGCTCCTACAATGAGCAGTTCTTC. Translating it yields CASSSEGRSYNEQFF.

This clone was seen more than once but under ten times. V and J are TRBV18 and TRBJ2-7, with TRBD1 matching over 8 bases. This CDR3 has 14 residues. The V gene end was trimmed by 0 bases and the J gene end by 4 bases; junction bases not matched to a gene: 2. Germline values: CDR1 KGHSH, CDR2 LQKENI. The CDR3 spells CASSPPTGGYEQYF. The CDR3 DNA reads as TGTGCCAGCTCACCACCAACAGGGGGGTACGAGCAGTACTTC.

Only a few counts were recorded for this clone. The chain combines TRBV3-1 (or the pseudogene TRBV3-2) with TRBJ2-1; 10 bases align to TRBD1. CDR1 LGHDT and CDR2 YNNKEL come from the germline V gene (reference sequence). There are 14 residues in the CDR3. The trim removed 3 bases at V and 7 bases at J, leaving 3 bases unmatched. The CDR3 DNA sequence: TGTGCCAGCAGCCAGGGGACAGGGGAGAATGAGCAGTTCTTC. Protein: CASSQGTGENEQFF.

The chain employs TRBV7-2 and TRBJ2-5; the match to TRBD2 covers 10 bases. This CDR3 has 16 amino acids. Per germline, CDR1 SGHTA and CDR2 FQGNSA. Trimming cost V 2 bases and J 6 bases; bases outside gene matches: 9. The CDR3 sequence: CASSLTLAGGSQTQYF. The DNA for the CDR3 is TGTGCCAGCAGCTTAACCTTAGCGGGGGGCAGCCAGACCCAGTACTTC.

The chain employs TRBV7-2 and TRBJ2-1; perhaps TRBD1 as D (5 bases). The CDR3 extends over 15 amino acids. The ends were cut back, 1 base at V and 1 base at J, with 8 bases in the middle. The germline gives CDR1 SGHTA, CDR2 FQGNSA. In DNA, the CDR3 is TGTGCCAGCAGCTTAGGGGGCGCTTCCTACAATGAGCAGTTCTTC. It specifies CASSLGGASYNEQFF.

This chain uses TRBV11-1 with TRBJ2-3; 9 bases align to TRBD2. CDR1 and CDR2 from the germline V gene are SGHAT and FQDESV (reference sequence). CDR3 size: 15 residues. J gave up 6 bases and V 2 bases, and 6 bases lay outside the gene matches. CDR3 region: CASSLLAGAGDTQYF. The CDR3 nucleotides are TGTGCCAGCAGCTTATTAGCGGGAGCAGGCGATACGCAGTATTTT.

J is TRBJ1-2 and V is TRBV28; TRBD1 aligns across 7 bases. Trimming took 5 bases from V and 2 from J; bases not matched to a gene: 11. The CDR3 sequence is 16 residues long. Germline V gene lookup returns CDR1 MDHEN and CDR2 SYDVKM. In DNA, the CDR3 is TGTGCCAGCAGTCCGCCGACAGGGTTGATAAACTATGGCTACACCTTC. Translated: CASSPPTGLINYGYTF.

This clone was seen just once. This chain links TRBV6-5 with TRBJ2-1, with TRBD1 matching 9 bases. The germline V gene encodes CDR1 MNHEY and CDR2 SVGAGI. Losses at the gene ends were 4 bases for V and 3 bases for J; bases not matched to a gene: 4. CDR3 length: 15 amino acids. The CDR3 DNA is TGTGCCAGCAGTTCCACAGGGGGCTACTACAATGAGCAGTTCTTC. It encodes CASSSTGGYYNEQFF.

The chain joins TRBV9 to TRBJ2-5, with no clear D. The CDR3 consists of 14 residues. Germline-derived CDR1 and CDR2 are SGDLS and YYNGEE. The V end was cut by 3 bases, the J end by 1 base, with 10 bases between. The CDR3 sequence: CASSAAEFQETQYF. DNA for the CDR3: TGTGCCAGCAGCGCCGCAGAATTCCAAGAGACCCAGTACTTC.

CDR3: CASSQDRAHYEQYF. CDR3 nucleotide sequence: TGTGCCAGTAGCCAAGACAGGGCGCACTACGAGCAGTACTTC. The V gene is TRBV19, the J gene TRBJ2-7; the match to TRBD1 covers 7 bases. This CDR3 is built from 14 residues. Germline CDR1 is LNHDA and CDR2 is SQIVND (reference sequence). V lost 6 bases, J lost 3 bases, and 8 bases stayed unmatched.

The chain combines TRBV6-1 with TRBJ2-5, with 10 positions matching TRBD1. In germline, CDR1 is MNHNS, CDR2 SASEGT. V trimming: 2 bases; J trimming: 13 bases; junction bases outside the gene matches: 4. The CDR3 loop spans 12 amino acids. The CDR3 nucleotides are TGTGCCAGCAGTGAAACCGGACAGGGGGTGTACTTC. This sequence encodes CASSETGQGVYF.